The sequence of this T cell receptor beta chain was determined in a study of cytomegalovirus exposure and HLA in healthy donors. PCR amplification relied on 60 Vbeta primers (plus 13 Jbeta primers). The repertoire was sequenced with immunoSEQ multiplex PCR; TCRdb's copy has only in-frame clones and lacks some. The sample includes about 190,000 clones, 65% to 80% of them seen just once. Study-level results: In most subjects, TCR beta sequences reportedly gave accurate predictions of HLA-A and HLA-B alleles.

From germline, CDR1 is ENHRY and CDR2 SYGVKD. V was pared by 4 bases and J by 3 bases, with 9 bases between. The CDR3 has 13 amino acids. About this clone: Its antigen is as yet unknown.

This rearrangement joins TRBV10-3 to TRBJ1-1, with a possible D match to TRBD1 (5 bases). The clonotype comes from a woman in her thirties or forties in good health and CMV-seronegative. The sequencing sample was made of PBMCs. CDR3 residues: CAISVEGHTEAFF. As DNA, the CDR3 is TGTGCCATCAGTGTGGAGGGGCACACTGAAGCTTTCTTT.